These T cell receptor beta chains were read from a single sample in a study of blood T cell repertoires in COVID-19. Profiled with immunoSEQ multiplex PCR; TCRdb holds only in-frame clones, not every one. The data hold about 250,000 clones, with 70% to 90% observed a single time. Material: peripheral blood. Every receptor here comes from a man aged 18 to 30 with active or convalescent COVID-19. Both conserved end residues are part of each CDR3. A D gene is named only where the DNA matches it firmly.

cdr3_nt: TGTGCCAGCTCGCTGGGGCGTGATACGCAGTATTTT
cdr3_aa: CASSLGRDTQYF
j_call: TRBJ2-3
v_call: TRBV2
d_call: -

cdr3_nt: TGTGCCATCAGCCTCACCGAGACAGGGTGGGGGAACACTGAAGCTTTCTTT
cdr3_aa: CAISLTETGWGNTEAFF
j_call: TRBJ1-1
v_call: TRBV10-3
d_call: TRBD1

cdr3_nt: TGTGCCAGTAGTACGAAGGGCAGGGCATTTGGACAGCCCCAGCATTTT
cdr3_aa: CASSTKGRAFGQPQHF
j_call: TRBJ1-5
v_call: TRBV19
d_call: -

cdr3_nt: TGTGCCAGCAGTTTATCGGGCTCCTCCTACAGATCAACTAATGAAAAACTGTTTTTT
cdr3_aa: CASSLSGSSYRSTNEKLFF
j_call: TRBJ1-4
v_call: TRBV27
d_call: -

cdr3_nt: TGTGCCAGCAGCTCAGGGGACCCGTTCTACGAGCAGTACTTC
cdr3_aa: CASSSGDPFYEQYF
j_call: TRBJ2-7
v_call: TRBV7-9
d_call: -

cdr3_nt: TGTGCCAGCAGCGTAGATATAGGGGCTTCCTACGGCTACACCTTC
cdr3_aa: CASSVDIGASYGYTF
j_call: TRBJ1-2
v_call: TRBV9
d_call: -

cdr3_nt: TGTGCCAGCAGCCAAGATGAGGGTACAGGGAAAGCTTTCTTT
cdr3_aa: CASSQDEGTGKAFF
j_call: TRBJ1-1
v_call: TRBV3-1/TRBV3-2
d_call: -

cdr3_nt: TGTGCCATCAGTGACAGGGGGAGTGGGGAAAAACTGTTTTTT
cdr3_aa: CAISDRGSGEKLFF
j_call: TRBJ1-4
v_call: TRBV10-3
d_call: TRBD1

cdr3_nt: TGTGCCAGCAGCTTGACAGGGTACAATGAGCAGTTCTTC
cdr3_aa: CASSLTGYNEQFF
j_call: TRBJ2-1
v_call: TRBV13
d_call: TRBD1

cdr3_nt: TGTGCCAGCAGCTTAGGGAGCGGGAGTAGGTACGAGCAGTACTTC
cdr3_aa: CASSLGSGSRYEQYF
j_call: TRBJ2-7
v_call: TRBV11-2
d_call: TRBD2

cdr3_nt: TGCGCCAGCAGCATATCCGGGACAGTTAATGAAAAACTGTTTTTT
cdr3_aa: CASSISGTVNEKLFF
j_call: TRBJ1-4
v_call: TRBV5-1
d_call: TRBD1

cdr3_nt: TGTGCCAGCTCACCACTTCAGGCCTCCTACGAGCAGTACTTC
cdr3_aa: CASSPLQASYEQYF
j_call: TRBJ2-7
v_call: TRBV18
d_call: -